The 28 T cell receptor beta chains given below trace back to one sample, sequenced in a study of T cell responses to AZD1222 COVID-19 vaccine. Method: immunoSEQ multiplex PCR; TCRdb's copy keeps in-frame clones and lacks some. This sample has roughly 70,000 clones; 85% occur once, and the top ten carry about 20%. Here the sequenced sample was peripheral blood, taken on day 0 of AZD1222 vaccination. These receptors were obtained from an adult in good health.

The chain links TRBV11-2 to TRBJ2-7; no firm D call. Trimming stripped 4 bases from V and 2 bases from J, with 9 bases between. Germline V gene sequence: CDR1 SGHAT, CDR2 FQNNGV. The CDR3 runs 13 residues. CDR3 residues: CASSSTDPYEQYF. The CDR3 DNA is TGTGCCAGCAGCTCAACGGACCCCTACGAGCAGTACTTC.

The chain employs TRBV11-3 and TRBJ2-7; 7 nucleotides line up with TRBD2. The length of the CDR3 is 15 residues. CDR1 is SGHNT, CDR2 YENEEA, per germline. V shed 3 bases and J 3 bases; nucleotides not matched to a gene: 8. The CDR3: CASSFNQGGYYEQYF. As DNA, the CDR3 is TGTGCCAGCAGCTTTAACCAGGGAGGGTACTACGAGCAGTACTTC.

The chain joins TRBV5-1 to TRBJ1-1, with 7 bases that match TRBD1. Germline assignment: CDR1 SGHRS and CDR2 YFSETQ. The CDR3 is 13 residues long. V trimming: 0 bases; J trimming: 6 bases; junction bases outside the gene matches: 2. CDR3 amino acids: CASSLAGQPEAFF. DNA of the CDR3: TGCGCCAGCAGCTTGGCGGGACAGCCTGAAGCTTTCTTT.

The V gene is TRBV5-4, the J gene TRBJ1-1, with D tentatively TRBD1 (6 bases). This CDR3 comprises 16 residues. CDR1 is SGHNT and CDR2 is YYREEE in the germline V gene (reference sequence). The ends were cut back, 4 bases at V and 1 base at J, with 17 bases in the middle. CDR3 residues: CASSHRRGQANTEAFF. The DNA of the CDR3 is TGTGCCAGCAGCCACCGGCGGGGGCAGGCGAACACTGAAGCTTTCTTT.

The chain carries TRBV18 and TRBJ1-2; D might be TRBD1 (6 bases). The germline V gene has CDR1 KGHSH and CDR2 LQKENI. The CDR3 has 13 residues. The V end was cut by 8 bases, the J end by 6 bases, with 16 bases between. DNA for the CDR3: TGTGCCAGCCAGCTCAGGGGCAGTGATGGCTACACCTTC. Amino acids: CASQLRGSDGYTF.

The chain carries TRBV19 and TRBJ2-7, with 10 bases that match TRBD2. Germline-derived CDR1 and CDR2 are LNHDA and SQIVND (reference sequence). The V and J ends lost 5 bases and 2 bases, in that order; junction bases with no gene match: 15. The CDR3 has 18 residues. This CDR3 is CASSPQRASGGFPYEQYF. CDR3 nucleotides: TGTGCCAGTAGTCCACAGCGAGCTAGCGGGGGATTTCCCTACGAGCAGTACTTC.

The chain carries TRBV5-1 and TRBJ1-6; D is uncertain. The CDR3 covers 18 residues. The germline V gene has CDR1 SGHRS and CDR2 YFSETQ. With 3 bases removed from V and 7 bases from J, the gap between germline ends came to 23 bases. CDR3 DNA: TGCGCCAGCAGCTATAATAGTCTCCAGGAAGGACTAAATTCACCCCTCCACTTT. Translating it yields CASSYNSLQEGLNSPLHF.

This CDR3 is CASTPYGDQPQHF. In DNA, the CDR3 is TGTGCCAGCACCCCCTACGGAGATCAGCCCCAGCATTTT. The rearrangement uses TRBV6-1 and TRBJ1-5; D not resolved. CDR1 and CDR2 from the germline V gene are MNHNS and SASEGT. V lost 7 bases to trimming and J lost 5 bases, with 12 bases between them. The CDR3 is 13 amino acids.

The chain is built from TRBV5-8 and TRBJ2-4, with TRBD1 identical over 8 bases. CDR1 and CDR2 from the germline V gene are SGHTS and YDEGEE. With 3 bases clipped from V and 9 bases from J, the junction kept 5 bases outside the gene matches. The CDR3 sequence is 13 residues long. This chain's CDR3 is CASSSPGGIIQYF. CDR3 in DNA: TGTGCCAGCAGCTCCCCAGGGGGCATCATTCAGTACTTC.

This clone was found a few times. The genes are TRBV4-1 and TRBJ1-3; D gene unclear. CDR3 length: 15 residues. Trimming cost V 1 base and J 0 bases, with 7 bases left between them. CDR1 MGHRA and CDR2 YSYEKL come from the germline V gene. The CDR3 sequence is CASSQGRSSGNTIYF. Written as DNA, the CDR3 is TGCGCCAGCAGCCAAGGCCGTTCCTCTGGAAACACCATATATTTT.

The chain has TRBV6-1 and TRBJ2-3, with D possibly matching TRBD2 (6 bases). The germline CDR1 and CDR2 sequences are MNHNS and SASEGT. The CDR3 is 14 amino acids. V was pared by 3 bases and J by 1 base, with 8 bases between. CDR3 protein: CASSDPGGTDTQYF. CDR3 coding DNA: TGTGCCAGCAGTGATCCGGGGGGCACAGATACGCAGTATTTT.

The CDR3 sequence is CSVGGSNEQFF. The CDR3 DNA is TGCAGCGTTGGTGGGAGCAATGAGCAGTTCTTC. V and J are TRBV29-1 and TRBJ2-1, with D perhaps TRBD2 (5 bases). There are 11 residues in the CDR3. Deletions cut 4 bases from V and 6 bases from J, with 7 bases between. In germline, CDR1 is SQVTM, CDR2 ANQGSEA.

The V call is TRBV7-9, the J call TRBJ1-4, with D unresolved. Germline V CDR1 and CDR2: SEHNR, FQNEAQ (reference sequence). The V end was cut by 5 bases, the J end by 6 bases, with 10 bases between. This CDR3 has 13 amino acids. The DNA for the CDR3 is TGTGCCAGCAGCCGAAAGTGGGATGAAAAACTGTTTTTT. Protein: CASSRKWDEKLFF.

The V call is TRBV5-1, the J call TRBJ2-3, with 14 bases lining up with TRBD2. Per germline, CDR1 SGHRS and CDR2 YFSETQ. This CDR3 has 18 residues. Trimming cost V 4 bases and J 2 bases; bases outside gene matches: 9. In DNA, the CDR3 is TGCGCCAGCAGCCGAGGGACTAGCGGGGGCCTCTACACAGATACGCAGTATTTT. It codes for CASSRGTSGGLYTDTQYF.

V is TRBV5-6 and J is TRBJ1-1; perhaps TRBD1 as D (6 bases). Trimming stripped 5 bases from V and 1 base from J, with 12 bases between. The CDR3 runs to 14 residues. Germline values: CDR1 SGHDT, CDR2 YYEEEE. The CDR3: CASRGRGGNTEAFF. The CDR3 nucleotides read TGTGCCAGCAGGGGGAGAGGGGGGAACACTGAAGCTTTCTTT.

As for this clone: One junction end disagrees with the germline gene, perhaps due to a read error. This chain joins TRBV5-1 and TRBJ1-2, with D possibly TRBD1 on 5 matching bases. The CDR3 consists of 14 residues. Germline V gives CDR1 SGHRS, CDR2 YFSETQ. DNA of the CDR3: TGCGCCAGCAGCTTGGAAGGGGCTGGCTATGGCTACACTTTC. Its protein is CASSLEGAGYGYTF.

This clone was recorded once. The rearrangement uses TRBV19 and TRBJ1-1, with 7 bases that match TRBD1. Germline values: CDR1 LNHDA, CDR2 SQIVND (reference sequence). There are 14 residues in the CDR3. After removal of 3 bases from V and 4 bases from J, the junction contained 5 bases not matched to a gene. CDR3 bases: TGTGCCAGTAGTATTGACAGGGAGGTCACTGAAGCTTTCTTT. Protein product: CASSIDREVTEAFF.

This clone was seen just once. The rearrangement links TRBV5-6 to TRBJ2-1; tentative D call: TRBD2 (5 bases). This CDR3 has 15 amino acids. Germline assignment: CDR1 SGHDT and CDR2 YYEEEE. V was shortened by 1 base and J by 6 bases, with 14 bases between the two germline ends. The CDR3 spells CASSLRTSNPNEQFF. The CDR3 DNA sequence: TGTGCCAGCAGCTTGCGTACTAGTAACCCCAATGAGCAGTTCTTC.

This clone was seen a handful of times. This sequence joins TRBV11-2 and TRBJ2-7; D is ambiguous. Germline V gene data show CDR1 as SGHAT and CDR2 as FQNNGV. Between the trimmed V and J ends, which lost 4 bases and 7 bases, there was a span of 8 bases. The CDR3 is 11 amino acids. The CDR3 here is CASSSRREQYF. In DNA form, the CDR3 reads TGTGCCAGCAGCTCCCGGCGAGAGCAGTACTTC.

The rearrangement links TRBV11-2 to TRBJ2-7; 7 bases match TRBD1. Per germline, CDR1 SGHAT and CDR2 FQNNGV. This CDR3 contains 13 residues. J lost 7 bases, V lost 5 bases, and 8 bases had no gene match. CDR3 in amino acids: CASSAQGPWEQYF. For the CDR3, the DNA is TGTGCCAGCAGCGCACAGGGGCCGTGGGAGCAGTACTTC. The variable domain in full, completed from reference TRBV11-2 and TRBJ2-7, reads EAGVAQSPRYKIIEKRQSVAFWCNPISGHATLYWYQQILGQGPKLLIQFQNNGVVDDSQLPKDRFSAERLKGVDSTLKIQPAKLEDSAVYLCASSAQGPWEQYFGPGTRLTVT.

The rearrangement joins TRBV3-1 (or the pseudogene TRBV3-2) to TRBJ2-7; no clear D gene. V was pared by 2 bases and J by 5 bases, with 7 bases between. The germline V gene encodes CDR1 LGHDT and CDR2 YNNKEL (reference sequence). CDR3 size: 12 residues. CDR3 loop: CASSQLRNEQYF. As DNA, the CDR3 is TGTGCCAGCAGCCAACTACGGAACGAGCAGTACTTC.

This chain links TRBV12-5 with TRBJ2-3, with D uncertain. Per germline, CDR1 LGHNT and CDR2 FRNRAP. V gave up 0 bases and J gave up 6 bases, with 4 bases separating them. The CDR3 covers 12 residues. The CDR3 region is CASGLVPDTQYF. The CDR3 DNA is TGTGCTAGTGGTTTGGTTCCCGATACGCAGTATTTT.

The V and J genes are TRBV11-2 and TRBJ2-1; 10 bases match TRBD1. CDR1 and CDR2 from the germline V gene are SGHAT and FQNNGV. V lost 1 base, J lost 4 bases, and 1 base stayed unmatched. The CDR3 runs 15 residues. CDR3: CASSLGQGAYNEQFF. In nucleotides, the CDR3 is TGTGCCAGCAGCTTAGGACAGGGGGCTTACAATGAGCAGTTCTTC.

The chain links TRBV10-3 to TRBJ1-4, with 7 bases fitting TRBD1. Germline loops: CDR1 ENHRY, CDR2 SYGVKD. The CDR3 covers 15 residues. V trimming: 4 bases; J trimming: 7 bases; junction bases outside the gene matches: 9. The CDR3 region has the DNA TGTGCCATCAGTGGCGACAGGGATGGAGGTGAAAAACTGTTTTTT. Its translation: CAISGDRDGGEKLFF.

V usage is TRBV2 and J usage is TRBJ2-2, with 9 bases fitting TRBD1. In germline, CDR1 is SNHLY, CDR2 FYNNEI. The V segment lost 10 bases and the J segment 1 base; nucleotides outside the gene matches: 4. This CDR3 has 14 residues. DNA of the CDR3: TGTGCCACCCGGGACAGGGTGAACACCGGGGAGCTGTTTTTT. Protein product: CATRDRVNTGELFF.

The rearrangement joins TRBV9 to TRBJ2-5, with 13 bases identical to TRBD2. The V gene's germline CDR1 is SGDLS and CDR2 YYNGEE. There are 16 residues in the CDR3. The V gene end was trimmed by 0 bases and the J gene end by 4 bases; junction bases not matched to a gene: 3. Written as DNA, the CDR3 is TGTGCCAGCAGCGTAGGGACTAGCGGGGGACGAGAGACCCAGTACTTC. Amino acid sequence: CASSVGTSGGRETQYF.

The chain recombines TRBV9 with TRBJ2-1; TRBD2 agrees at 9 bases. CDR3 size: 15 residues. Trimming cost V 0 bases and J 8 bases; bases outside gene matches: 6. The germline V gene has CDR1 SGDLS and CDR2 YYNGEE. In nucleotides, the CDR3 is TGTGCCAGCAGCGTAGCTGCGGGAGGGTTCCATGAGCAGTTCTTC. It yields the protein CASSVAAGGFHEQFF. The complete variable domain, with remaining parts taken from reference TRBV9 and TRBJ2-1, reads DSGVTQTPKHLITATGQRVTLRCSPRSGDLSVYWYQQSLDQGLQFLIQYYNGEERAKGNILERFSAQQFPDLHSELNLSSLELGDSALYFCASSVAAGGFHEQFFGPGTRLTVL.

The J gene is TRBJ2-3, the V gene TRBV3-1 (or the pseudogene TRBV3-2); D unclear. CDR1 is LGHDT and CDR2 is YNNKEL in the germline V gene (reference sequence). The CDR3 extends over 15 amino acids. The germline V and J ends were trimmed by 1 base and 8 bases, with 16 bases remaining between them. CDR3: CASSQVDSAIGTQYF. The CDR3 DNA reads TGTGCCAGCAGCCAAGTCGACTCCGCAATAGGTACGCAGTATTTT.